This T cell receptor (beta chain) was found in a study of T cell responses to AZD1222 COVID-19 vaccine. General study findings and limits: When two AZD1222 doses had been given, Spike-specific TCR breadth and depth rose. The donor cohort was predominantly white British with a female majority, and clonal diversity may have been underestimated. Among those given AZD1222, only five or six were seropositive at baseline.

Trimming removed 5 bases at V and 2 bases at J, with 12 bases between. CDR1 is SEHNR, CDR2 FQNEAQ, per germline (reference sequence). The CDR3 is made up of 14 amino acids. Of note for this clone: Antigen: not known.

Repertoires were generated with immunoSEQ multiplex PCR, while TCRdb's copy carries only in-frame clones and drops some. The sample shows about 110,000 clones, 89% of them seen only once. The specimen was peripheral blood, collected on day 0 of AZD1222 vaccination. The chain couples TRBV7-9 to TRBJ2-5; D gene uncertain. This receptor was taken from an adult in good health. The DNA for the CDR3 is TGTGCCAGCAGCCCCGTGGGCGTACAAGAGACCCAGTACTTC. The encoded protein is CASSPVGVQETQYF. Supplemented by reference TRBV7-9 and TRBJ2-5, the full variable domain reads DTGVSQNPRHKITKRGQNVTFRCDPISEHNRLYWYRQTLGQGPEFLTYFQNEAQLEKSRLLSDRFSAERPKGSFSTLEIQRTEQGDSAMYLCASSPVGVQETQYFGPGTRLLVL.